The T cell receptor beta chain described here comes from a study of T cell repertoires in ileal Crohn's disease (dated 2019 in TCRdb). Looking at the study overall: The median duration of disease was 7.9 years, and at the time of surgery 35% of patients were active smokers. Roughly half of the patients were given postoperative therapy, with ten to twelve receiving thiopurines and under 20 receiving anti-TNF agents. Endoscopic postoperative recurrence was defined by a Rutgeerts score above i0. A total of roughly 150 mucosal samples from roughly 60 patients were sequenced, collected from several sites on the surgical specimen as well as at postoperative endoscopy. Running in parallel with the study was a multicentre cohort set up to find predictors of early endoscopic recurrence following ileocolonic resection. TCR repertoire analysis was done in some 60 Crohn's disease patients from a prospective multicentre cohort. Every patient underwent surgery because of a complication, which was stricturing disease in approximately 61% and penetrating disease in around 40%.

For commercial TCRB immunosequencing, approximately 480 nanograms of biopsy DNA were submitted for each sample. Adaptive Biotechnology amplified the CDR3 regions from genomic DNA with a two-step multiplex PCR designed to control amplification bias. Primers covering every V and J gene segment were used in the first PCR, while barcodes and Illumina adapters were added in the second PCR. CDR3 libraries were sequenced using an Illumina instrument. Per the authors' processing: Vendor-provided pipelines were combined with custom analysis of raw data in R/Bioconductor under R version 3.3.0. Clonality, which ranges from 0 to 1, was calculated as the inverse of the normalised Shannon entropy across all productive clones. High-frequency clones were defined as the repertoire share of the top 100 clones, retaining only clones passing a 95% confidence test. Overlap between samples was measured with the Morisita-Horn index, while repertoire diversity was measured with the Simpson index. In its TCRdb copy, this immuneACCESS table keeps in-frame sequences only and misses some clones. Where compared with another copy, unresolved V genes explain less than half of these, and the others have no known cause. That table supplies the V and J calls and clone size; D and trimming were determined from the DNA. A total of some 5,000 clones appear in this sample, 70% to 90% of them only once. Of the sample, approximately 9.7% is held by the ten largest clones.

Eligible patients were adults with ileal or ileocolonic Crohn's disease who had an indication for ileocolonic resection. Before DNA extraction, whole ileal mucosal biopsies were kept frozen at -80 degrees C. A TRizol-based method was used to extract genomic DNA from the frozen whole biopsies, and the DNA was quantified with a NanoDrop 2000 spectrophotometer. Findings and caveats that apply to the study as a whole: Only a subgroup of patients, of unstated size, had their mucosal CD4 and CD8 T cells sorted and sequenced. Patients who were active smokers at surgery had a significantly higher proportion of clonal expansions than non-smokers (25.9% vs 17.9%, p=0.02). More high-frequency clones were carried by sorted CD8 T cells than by CD4 T cells, suggesting that mucosal expansions were mainly CD8. Endoscopic recurrence was linked to a higher percentage of high-frequency clones at surgery, and recurrence occurred in every patient whose clonality exceeded 26.8% (18/57).

The germline V gene (reference sequence) specifies GTSNPN as CDR1 and SVGIG as CDR2. From cysteine to phenylalanine, the CDR3 is 15 amino acids long. Only the CDR3 DNA is retained, 45 bases long and in frame from the first base. V is pared back by 1 base and J by 0 bases, with 9 bases lying between the germline termini. This clone was detected a few times. This receptor's antigen is unknown. Per-base qualities were not stored, and no clone one base away is much larger. The sequence joins TRBV30 to TRBJ1-4, with a weak D call of TRBD1 (5 bases match). The sequenced material came from ileal tissue. The sequence was obtained from an adult with Crohn's disease. The CDR3 reads as follows: CAWSEQVATNEKLFF. The nucleotide sequence reads TGTGCCTGGAGTGAACAGGTTGCAACTAATGAAAAACTGTTTTTT.